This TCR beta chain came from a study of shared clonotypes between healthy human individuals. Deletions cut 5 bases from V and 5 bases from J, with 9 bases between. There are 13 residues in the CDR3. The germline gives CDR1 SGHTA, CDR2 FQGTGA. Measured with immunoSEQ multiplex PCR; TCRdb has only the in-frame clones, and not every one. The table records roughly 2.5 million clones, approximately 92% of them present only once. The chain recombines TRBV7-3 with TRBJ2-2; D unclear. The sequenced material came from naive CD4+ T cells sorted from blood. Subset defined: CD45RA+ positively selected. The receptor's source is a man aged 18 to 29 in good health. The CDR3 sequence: CASSLTLTGELFF. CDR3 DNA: TGTGCCAGCAGCCTGACACTTACCGGGGAGCTGTTTTTT.